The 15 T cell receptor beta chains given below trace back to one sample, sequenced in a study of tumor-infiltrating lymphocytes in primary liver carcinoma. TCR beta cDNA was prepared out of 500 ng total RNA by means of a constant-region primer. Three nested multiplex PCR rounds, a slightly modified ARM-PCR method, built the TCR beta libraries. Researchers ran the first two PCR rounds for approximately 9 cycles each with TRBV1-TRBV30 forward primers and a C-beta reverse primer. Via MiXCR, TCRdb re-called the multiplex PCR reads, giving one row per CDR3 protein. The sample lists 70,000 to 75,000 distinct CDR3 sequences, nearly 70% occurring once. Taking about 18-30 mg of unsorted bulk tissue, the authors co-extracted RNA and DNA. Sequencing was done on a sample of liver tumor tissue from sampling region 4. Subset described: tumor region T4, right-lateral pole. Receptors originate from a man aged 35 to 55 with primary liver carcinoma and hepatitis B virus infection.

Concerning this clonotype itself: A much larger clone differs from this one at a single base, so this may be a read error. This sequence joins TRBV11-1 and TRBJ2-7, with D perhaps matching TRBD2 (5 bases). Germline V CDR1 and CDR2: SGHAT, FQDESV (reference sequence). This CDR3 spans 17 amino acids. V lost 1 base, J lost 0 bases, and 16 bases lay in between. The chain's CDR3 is CASSLGLAGESSYEQYF. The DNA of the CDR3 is TGTGCCAGCAGCTTAGGGCTGGCGGGTGAAAGCTCCTACGAGCAGTACTTC.

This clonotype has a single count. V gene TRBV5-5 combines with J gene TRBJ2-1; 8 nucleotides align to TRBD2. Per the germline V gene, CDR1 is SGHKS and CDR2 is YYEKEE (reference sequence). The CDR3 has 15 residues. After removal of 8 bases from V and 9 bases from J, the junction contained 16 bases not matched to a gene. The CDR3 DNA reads TGTGCCAGTTGCTTGTCTGGCGGGAGGTTGGGTGAGCAGTTCTTC. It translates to CASCLSGGRLGEQFF.

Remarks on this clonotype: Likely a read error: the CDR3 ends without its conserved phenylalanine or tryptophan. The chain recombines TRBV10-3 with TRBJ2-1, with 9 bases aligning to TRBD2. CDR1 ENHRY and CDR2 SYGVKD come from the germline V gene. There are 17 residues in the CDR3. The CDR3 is CAIIESTSGGSYNEQFS. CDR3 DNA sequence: TGTGCCATCATTGAGTCGACTAGCGGAGGCTCCTACAATGAGCAGTTCTCC.

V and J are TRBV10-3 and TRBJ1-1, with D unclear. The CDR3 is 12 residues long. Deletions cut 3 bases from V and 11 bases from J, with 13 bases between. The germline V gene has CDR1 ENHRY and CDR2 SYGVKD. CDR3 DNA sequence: TGTGCCATCAGTGAACAGCGGATTGATGCTTTCTTT. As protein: CAISEQRIDAFF.

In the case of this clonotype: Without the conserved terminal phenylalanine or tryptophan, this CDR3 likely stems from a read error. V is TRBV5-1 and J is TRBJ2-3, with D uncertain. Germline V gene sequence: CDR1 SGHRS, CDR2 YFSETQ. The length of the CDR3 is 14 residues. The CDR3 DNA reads TGCGGCAGCAGCTGGCTAGGGCACACAGATACGCAGTATCTT. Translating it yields CGSSWLGHTDTQYL.

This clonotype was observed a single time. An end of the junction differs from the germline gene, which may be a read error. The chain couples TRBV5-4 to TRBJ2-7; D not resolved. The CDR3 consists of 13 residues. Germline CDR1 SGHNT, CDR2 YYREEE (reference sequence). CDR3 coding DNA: TGTGCCAGTAGCTCAGGCTTCTCCTACGGGCAGTACTTC. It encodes CASSSGFSYGQYF.

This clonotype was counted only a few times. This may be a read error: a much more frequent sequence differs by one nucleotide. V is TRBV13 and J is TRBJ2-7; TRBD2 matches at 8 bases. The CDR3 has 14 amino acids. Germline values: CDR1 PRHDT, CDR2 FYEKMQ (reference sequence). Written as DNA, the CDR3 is TGTGTCAGCAGCCCTCGGGGGGGGCAGTACGAGCAGTACTTC. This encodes CVSSPRGGQYEQYF.

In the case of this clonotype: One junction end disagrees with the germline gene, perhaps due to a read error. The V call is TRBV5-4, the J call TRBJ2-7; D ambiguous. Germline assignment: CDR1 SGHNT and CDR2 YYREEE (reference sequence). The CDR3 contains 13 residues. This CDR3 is CASSSGSSYKQYF. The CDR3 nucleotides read TGTGCCAGCAGCTCAGGCTCCTCCTACAAGCAGTACTTC.

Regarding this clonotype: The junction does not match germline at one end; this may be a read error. The CDR3 reads CASSYSSTGRRGGGIF. The CDR3 DNA reads as TGTGCCAGCAGCTACTCATCGACTGGCAGGAGGGGAGGCGGGATCTTC. This rearrangement joins TRBV11-2 to TRBJ2-1; a possible D gene is TRBD2 (6 bases). CDR1 is SGHAT, CDR2 FQNNGV, per germline. The CDR3 is 16 amino acids.

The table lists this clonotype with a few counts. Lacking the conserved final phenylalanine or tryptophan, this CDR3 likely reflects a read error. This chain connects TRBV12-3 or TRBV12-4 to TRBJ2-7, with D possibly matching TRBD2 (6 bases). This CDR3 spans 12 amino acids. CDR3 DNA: TGTGCCAGCAGTGCACTAGCCTACGGGCAGTACTCC. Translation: CASSALAYGQYS.

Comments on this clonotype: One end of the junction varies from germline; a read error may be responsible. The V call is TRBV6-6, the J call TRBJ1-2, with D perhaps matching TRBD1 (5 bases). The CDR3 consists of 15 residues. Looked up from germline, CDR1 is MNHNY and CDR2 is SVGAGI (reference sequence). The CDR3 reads CASSYSLGELGGHTF. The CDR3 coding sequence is TGTGCCAGCAGTTACTCGCTGGGGGAATTGGGTGGCCACACCTTC.

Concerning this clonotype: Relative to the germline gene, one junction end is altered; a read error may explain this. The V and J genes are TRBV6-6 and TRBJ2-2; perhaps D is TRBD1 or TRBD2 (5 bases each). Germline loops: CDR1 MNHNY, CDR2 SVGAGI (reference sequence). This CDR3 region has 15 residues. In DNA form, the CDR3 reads TGTGCCAGCAGTTATGATGTGGTCGGGACCGGGGAGCCGTTTTTT. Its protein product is CASSYDVVGTGEPFF.

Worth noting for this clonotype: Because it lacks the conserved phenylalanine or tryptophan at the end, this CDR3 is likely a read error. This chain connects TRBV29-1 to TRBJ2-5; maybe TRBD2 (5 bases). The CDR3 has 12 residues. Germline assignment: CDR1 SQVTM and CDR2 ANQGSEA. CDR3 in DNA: TGCAGCGCCGAGACTAATGGAGAGGCCCAGTACTTA. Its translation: CSAETNGEAQYL.

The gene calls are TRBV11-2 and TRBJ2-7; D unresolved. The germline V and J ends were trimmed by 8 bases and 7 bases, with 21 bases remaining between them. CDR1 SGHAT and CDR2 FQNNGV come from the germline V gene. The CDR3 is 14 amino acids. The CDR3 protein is CASSWSDNLREQYF. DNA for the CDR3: TGTGCCAGCTCATGGTCAGACAACCTACGAGAGCAGTACTTC.

CDR3 bases: TGTGCCTGGAGTCAGGGGGCGACGGGTCAGCCCCAGCATTTT. Protein sequence: CAWSQGATGQPQHF. The gene calls are TRBV30 and TRBJ1-5; 8 bases agree with TRBD1. Germline values: CDR1 GTSNPN, CDR2 SVGIG (reference sequence). Trimming cost V 2 bases and J 6 bases; bases outside gene matches: 6. CDR3 length: 14 amino acids.